The entry below describes one TCR beta chain. The method was immunoSEQ multiplex PCR; TCRdb's version includes in-frame clones alone and lacks a portion of them. The sample lists fewer than 600,000 clones, about 91% seen once, with roughly 0.84% in the top ten. V dropped 9 bases and J dropped 1; count of bases not matched to a gene: 18. The CDR3 loop spans 19 amino acids. Per the germline V gene, CDR1 is SNHLY and CDR2 is FYNNEI. This sample was included in a study of blood T cell repertoires in COVID-19. Study information: Sources were T cells, B-cell-depleted T cells, or PBMCs; the material itself was cDNA or gDNA.

The V call is TRBV2, the J call TRBJ2-6; 7 bases map to TRBD1. The specimen sequenced was peripheral blood. This TCR derives from a man between 18 and 35 years old with COVID-19, enrolled during active disease. The CDR3 sequence is CARTLLPRGKGSGANVLTF. In nucleotides, the CDR3 is TGTGCCAGAACACTGCTACCCAGGGGGAAAGGGTCTGGGGCCAACGTCCTGACTTTC.